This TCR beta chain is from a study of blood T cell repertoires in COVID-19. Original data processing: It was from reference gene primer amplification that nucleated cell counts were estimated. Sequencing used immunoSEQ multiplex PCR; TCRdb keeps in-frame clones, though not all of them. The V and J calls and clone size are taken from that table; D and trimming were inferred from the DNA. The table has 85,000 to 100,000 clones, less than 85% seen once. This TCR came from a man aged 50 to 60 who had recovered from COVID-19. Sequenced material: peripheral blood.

The CDR3 DNA reads as TGCAGCGTTGAAGCTGACAGGGGGCGGACCGGGGAGCTGTTTTTT. The encoded protein is CSVEADRGRTGELFF. The chain has TRBV29-1 and TRBJ2-2; 10 bases align to TRBD1. The length of the CDR3 is 15 residues. V trimming: 1 base; J trimming: 5 bases; junction bases outside the gene matches: 4. Germline V gives CDR1 SQVTM, CDR2 ANQGSEA.